This TCR beta chain was observed in a study of blood T cell repertoires in COVID-19. Study-wide background: The cDNA or gDNA used as material had been derived from T cells, B-cell-depleted T cells, or PBMCs.

Source study methods: Using reference gene primer amplification, nucleated cell counts were estimated. Profiled with immunoSEQ multiplex PCR; TCRdb holds only in-frame clones, not every one. The V and J calls and the clone size are those of that table, but D and trimming were determined from the DNA. The sample shows 250,000 to 300,000 clones, roughly 85% of them seen only once. Only a few counts were recorded for this clone. CDR3 length: 15 amino acids. V gave up 0 bases and J gave up 7 bases, with 16 bases separating them. Germline V gives CDR1 SGHRS, CDR2 YFSETQ. The sequencing input was peripheral blood. This rearrangement joins TRBV5-1 to TRBJ1-1; tentative D call: TRBD1 (6 bases). This sequence was found in a man aged 50-59 years with active or convalescent COVID-19. The CDR3 DNA is TGCGCCAGCAGCTTGGCTGGACAGAGAGGTCTTGAAGCTTTCTTT. Its translation is CASSLAGQRGLEAFF.